These T cell receptor beta chains were read from a single sample in a study of beta chain features in type 1 diabetes. The method was immunoSEQ multiplex PCR; TCRdb's version includes in-frame clones alone and lacks a portion of them. There are 200,000 to 250,000 clones in the sample; about 71% occur only once, and 0.053% lies in the top ten. Specimen: naive CD4+ T cells from blood. All receptors come from a man aged 25 to 40 in good health. CDR3s include the opening cysteine and the closing phenylalanine or tryptophan. A D gene is named only where the DNA matches it firmly. Size is stated for part of the rows, as once, few or many counts, or as a class when the clone is expanded.

J	size	V	D	CDR3	DNA
TRBJ2-1	-	TRBV19	TRBD2	CASSPLAGRRDEQFF	TGTGCCAGTAGTCCACTAGCGGGACGTAGGGATGAGCAGTTCTTC
TRBJ2-3	-	TRBV18	-	CASSPTDTQYF	TGTGCCAGCTCACCAACGGATACGCAGTATTTT
TRBJ2-5	once	TRBV5-1	TRBD2	CASSVQAGGPIHF	TGCGCCAGCAGCGTACAAGCGGGAGGGCCCATCCACTTC
TRBJ1-5	-	TRBV9	-	CASSVADAQPQHF	TGTGCCAGCAGCGTAGCGGACGCGCAGCCCCAGCATTTT
TRBJ2-5	-	TRBV5-4	-	CASSLEGASETQYF	TGTGCCAGCAGCTTAGAGGGAGCCTCGGAGACCCAGTACTTC
TRBJ1-1	-	TRBV29-1	-	CSVEPRVAYTEAFF	TGCAGCGTTGAACCCAGGGTGGCGTACACTGAAGCTTTCTTT
TRBJ2-3	few	TRBV29-1	TRBD2	CSAASGRLSTDTQYF	TGCAGCGCCGCTAGCGGGAGGCTCAGCACAGATACGCAGTATTTT
TRBJ2-1	-	TRBV10-3	TRBD2	CASGLAGRYNEQFF	TGTGCCAGCGGACTAGCGGGTCGCTACAATGAGCAGTTCTTC
TRBJ2-1	-	TRBV18	-	CASSPPVGGRAYNEQFF	TGTGCCAGCTCACCACCCGTGGGTGGCAGGGCCTACAATGAGCAGTTCTTC
TRBJ1-5	-	TRBV29-1	-	CSVGNGNQPQHF	TGCAGCGTTGGGAACGGGAATCAGCCCCAGCATTTT
TRBJ2-6	-	TRBV4-3	TRBD2	CASRLQREHSGANVLAF	TGCGCCAGCAGACTTCAGCGGGAGCACTCTGGGGCCAACGTCCTGGCTTTC
TRBJ2-1	-	TRBV4-1	-	CASSQGRRTRENEQFF	TGCGCCAGCAGCCAAGGGAGAAGGACCCGTGAGAATGAGCAGTTCTTC
TRBJ2-5	once	TRBV9	-	CASSVRGRETQYF	TGTGCCAGCAGCGTAAGGGGACGGGAGACCCAGTACTTC
TRBJ2-5	-	TRBV2	-	CASSLDSQETQYF	TGTGCCAGCAGTCTGGACAGTCAAGAGACCCAGTACTTC
TRBJ2-3	-	TRBV29-1	TRBD2	CSVFSGRSTDTQYF	TGCAGCGTATTCAGCGGGAGGAGCACAGATACGCAGTATTTT
TRBJ2-7	few	TRBV30	-	CAWSVRGQSSYEQYF	TGTGCCTGGAGTGTACGGGGGCAGAGCTCCTACGAGCAGTACTTC
TRBJ2-4	few	TRBV18	TRBD2	CASSRIAGVGNIQYF	TGTGCCAGCTCTCGTATAGCGGGAGTAGGAAACATTCAGTACTTC
TRBJ2-7	-	TRBV29-1	TRBD2	CSVLLLAGVGEQYF	TGCAGCGTCCTGCTACTAGCGGGAGTCGGCGAGCAGTACTTC
TRBJ2-7	-	TRBV18	-	CASSPTTQRYEQYF	TGTGCCAGCTCACCGACTACACAGCGCTACGAGCAGTACTTC
TRBJ2-6	-	TRBV28	-	CASSPNYSGANVLTF	TGTGCCAGCAGTCCCAACTACTCTGGGGCCAACGTCCTGACTTTC
TRBJ2-7	-	TRBV5-1	-	CASKFSGTYEQYF	TGCGCCAGCAAGTTTAGCGGCACCTACGAGCAGTACTTC
TRBJ2-3	-	TRBV7-9	-	CASRPDSTDTQYF	TGTGCCAGCAGACCCGACAGCACAGATACGCAGTATTTT
TRBJ1-2	-	TRBV14	-	CASSQVQSYGYTF	TGTGCCAGCAGCCAAGTACAGAGCTATGGCTACACCTTC
TRBJ2-5	-	TRBV29-1	TRBD1	CSVGYRGRETQYF	TGCAGCGTCGGCTACAGGGGCCGAGAGACCCAGTACTTC